The 2 T cell receptor beta chains reported below all come from one sample, sequenced in a study of blood T cell repertoires in COVID-19. Some clones are missing from TCRdb's copy, which holds only in-frame ones; the method was immunoSEQ multiplex PCR. The sample consists of roughly 80,000 clones, around 88% of them appearing once. Specimen: peripheral blood. These receptors originate from a woman of 80 years or more with active or convalescent COVID-19.

In this sample, this clone turned up once. The V call is TRBV10-2, the J call TRBJ1-2; 8 bases agree with TRBD1. With V trimmed by 7 bases and J by 8 bases, 9 bases remained unmatched. Germline V gene sequence: CDR1 WSHSY, CDR2 SAAADI. The CDR3 runs to 13 residues. The CDR3 nucleotides read TGCGCCAGCACAGGGGGCCCTTCGGGCGGCTACACCTTC. Its protein is CASTGGPSGGYTF.

V is TRBV7-2 and J is TRBJ2-1; D may be TRBD2 (6 bases). With 6 bases removed from V and 8 bases from J, the gap between germline ends came to 20 bases. Germline CDR1 reads SGHTA; CDR2 reads FQGNSA. This CDR3 is 15 amino acids long. CDR3 sequence (DNA): TGTGCCAGCAGACCGCAGGCGGCGGGGTTCGATGAGCAGTTCTTC. This codes for CASRPQAAGFDEQFF.